What follows is one T cell receptor (beta chain) and its context. Its antigen is not identified. TCR alpha and TCR beta cDNA libraries with sample barcodes and UMIs came from 5'RACE using constant-segment primers. TCRdb fed the 5' RACE reads into MiXCR, producing one record per CDR3 protein. The sample has 400,000 to 500,000 distinct CDR3 sequences, about 19% seen once. V was clipped by 1 base and J by 5 bases, with 11 bases between them. This CDR3 is built from 14 residues. This entry belongs to a study of T-cell memory formation after mild COVID-19. Overall study: The TCR clusters were mostly specific to one donor.

Study conclusions and caveats: Day 15 to 85 contractors were CD4/CD8 balanced; later expanders leaned CD4+. Within pre-infection memory, some responding clones were found, suggesting cross-reactive memory joined.

The rearrangement links TRBV12-3 or TRBV12-4 to TRBJ1-2; D is unresolved. The sequence was collected from an adult woman who had mild COVID-19 (a few samples of this study predate the infection). Cell type and time point are not known. The specimen was PBMCs or a T cell subset sorted from them (not recorded which). CDR3 protein: CASSLGQNLYGYTF. The DNA for the CDR3 is TGTGCCAGCAGTTTAGGGCAGAACCTTTATGGCTACACCTTC.